These T cell receptor beta chains were read from a single sample in a study of blood T cells in healthy people across ages. TCRdb re-derived calls from the 5' RACE reads in MiXCR, one entry per CDR3 protein. The sample carries around 1,800,000 distinct CDR3 sequences, around 42% recorded once. Sequenced input: blood. These receptors were obtained from a human donor in good health. Each CDR3 is given with its conserved first and last residue. Fields, in order: CDR3 length, J gene, D gene, clone size, V gene, CDR3 protein, CDR3 DNA. D genes are given only for firm matches. Clone sizes are given selectively: once, few, many, or a class where the clone is expanded.

cdr3_length: 11; j_call: TRBJ2-1; d_call: NA; clone_size: few; v_call: TRBV12-3/TRBV12-4; cdr3_aa: CASSLLDSLFF; cdr3_nt: TGTGCCAGCAGTTTATTGGACTCGTTGTTCTTC
cdr3_length: 15; j_call: TRBJ1-5; d_call: NA; clone_size: NA; v_call: TRBV9; cdr3_aa: CASSVAWDSNQPQHF; cdr3_nt: TGTGCCAGCAGCGTAGCTTGGGATAGCAATCAGCCCCAGCATTTT
cdr3_length: 14; j_call: TRBJ1-2; d_call: NA; clone_size: NA; v_call: TRBV4-2; cdr3_aa: CAGSPGTHDYGYTF; cdr3_nt: TGTGCCGGCAGTCCAGGGACTCATGACTATGGCTACACCTTC
cdr3_length: 16; j_call: TRBJ1-4; d_call: NA; clone_size: few; v_call: TRBV27; cdr3_aa: CASRKMTWAQGEKLFF; cdr3_nt: TGTGCCAGCAGAAAGATGACCTGGGCCCAGGGGGAAAAACTGTTTTTT
cdr3_length: 15; j_call: TRBJ2-7; d_call: NA; clone_size: NA; v_call: TRBV7-2; cdr3_aa: CASSLSTRPSYEQYF; cdr3_nt: TGTGCCAGCAGCTTGAGTACGAGGCCCTCCTACGAGCAGTACTTC
cdr3_length: 14; j_call: TRBJ2-2; d_call: TRBD2; clone_size: NA; v_call: TRBV6-6; cdr3_aa: CASSSSGGEGELFF; cdr3_nt: TGTGCCAGCAGCTCCAGCGGGGGAGAAGGGGAGCTGTTTTTT
cdr3_length: 16; j_call: TRBJ1-3; d_call: TRBD1; clone_size: once; v_call: TRBV27; cdr3_aa: CASSPGTGASGNTIYF; cdr3_nt: TGTGCCAGCAGTCCCGGGACAGGGGCATCTGGAAACACCATATATTTT
cdr3_length: 14; j_call: TRBJ2-5; d_call: NA; clone_size: NA; v_call: TRBV4-3; cdr3_aa: CASSQALVRETQYF; cdr3_nt: TGCGCCAGCAGCCAAGCACTAGTCAGGGAGACCCAGTACTTC
cdr3_length: 14; j_call: TRBJ2-5; d_call: NA; clone_size: NA; v_call: TRBV6-5; cdr3_aa: CAGSYSGYGETQYF; cdr3_nt: TGTGCCGGCAGTTATTCAGGGTATGGAGAGACCCAGTACTTC
cdr3_length: 14; j_call: TRBJ1-6; d_call: NA; clone_size: NA; v_call: TRBV7-2; cdr3_aa: CASSFSRSGGALHF; cdr3_nt: TGTGCCAGCAGCTTTTCTAGATCGGGCGGGGCCCTCCACTTT
cdr3_length: 14; j_call: TRBJ1-5; d_call: NA; clone_size: NA; v_call: TRBV5-1; cdr3_aa: CASSWEPQGQPQHF; cdr3_nt: TGCGCCAGCAGCTGGGAACCTCAGGGTCAGCCCCAGCATTTT
cdr3_length: 16; j_call: TRBJ2-1; d_call: TRBD1; clone_size: NA; v_call: TRBV20-1; cdr3_aa: CSARDPLTGGSNEQFF; cdr3_nt: TGCAGTGCTAGAGATCCCCTAACAGGGGGCTCTAATGAGCAGTTCTTC
cdr3_length: 12; j_call: TRBJ2-7; d_call: NA; clone_size: NA; v_call: TRBV12-3/TRBV12-4; cdr3_aa: CASMGRTYEQYF; cdr3_nt: TGTGCCAGCATGGGCAGGACCTACGAGCAGTACTTC
cdr3_length: 15; j_call: TRBJ1-4; d_call: NA; clone_size: NA; v_call: TRBV28; cdr3_aa: CASSPAGLANEKLFF; cdr3_nt: TGTGCCAGCAGTCCTGCGGGGTTAGCTAATGAAAAACTGTTTTTT
cdr3_length: 17; j_call: TRBJ1-2; d_call: NA; clone_size: NA; v_call: TRBV7-2; cdr3_aa: CASSFSRVRDANYGYTF; cdr3_nt: TGTGCCAGCAGCTTCTCCAGGGTGAGAGATGCAAACTATGGCTACACCTTC
cdr3_length: 13; j_call: TRBJ2-7; d_call: TRBD1; clone_size: few; v_call: TRBV12-3/TRBV12-4; cdr3_aa: CASRPTGQYEQYF; cdr3_nt: TGTGCCAGCAGACCGACAGGGCAATACGAGCAGTACTTC
cdr3_length: 14; j_call: TRBJ2-7; d_call: TRBD1; clone_size: few; v_call: TRBV12-3/TRBV12-4; cdr3_aa: CASSFGQGRIEQYF; cdr3_nt: TGTGCCAGCAGTTTTGGACAGGGAAGGATCGAGCAGTACTTC
cdr3_length: 15; j_call: TRBJ1-3; d_call: TRBD1; clone_size: NA; v_call: TRBV28; cdr3_aa: CASKTGEGSGNTIYF; cdr3_nt: TGTGCCAGTAAAACAGGGGAGGGCTCTGGAAACACCATATATTTT
cdr3_length: 15; j_call: TRBJ2-1; d_call: TRBD1; clone_size: once; v_call: TRBV10-3; cdr3_aa: CAISDIRGPNNEQFF; cdr3_nt: TGTGCCATCAGTGATATAAGGGGGCCCAACAATGAGCAGTTCTTC
cdr3_length: 11; j_call: TRBJ2-5; d_call: NA; clone_size: NA; v_call: TRBV7-9; cdr3_aa: CASSLTLAQYF; cdr3_nt: TGTGCCAGCAGCTTAACTCTGGCGCAGTACTTC
cdr3_length: 14; j_call: TRBJ2-1; d_call: NA; clone_size: NA; v_call: TRBV5-1; cdr3_aa: CASSLVTYNNEQFF; cdr3_nt: TGCGCCAGCAGCTTGGTTACCTATAACAATGAGCAGTTCTTC
cdr3_length: 15; j_call: TRBJ2-7; d_call: NA; clone_size: NA; v_call: TRBV20-1; cdr3_aa: CSATGAGNVRNEQYF; cdr3_nt: TGCAGTGCGACTGGGGCAGGGAATGTAAGGAACGAGCAGTACTTC
cdr3_length: 16; j_call: TRBJ2-7; d_call: NA; clone_size: few; v_call: TRBV5-1; cdr3_aa: CASSPDPARPSYEQYF; cdr3_nt: TGCGCCAGCAGCCCCGACCCGGCTAGACCATCCTACGAGCAGTACTTC
cdr3_length: 14; j_call: TRBJ2-5; d_call: NA; clone_size: NA; v_call: TRBV6-2/TRBV6-3; cdr3_aa: CASSPADFRETQYF; cdr3_nt: TGTGCCAGCAGTCCTGCGGACTTCAGAGAGACCCAGTACTTC
cdr3_length: 16; j_call: TRBJ2-5; d_call: TRBD2; clone_size: NA; v_call: TRBV5-1; cdr3_aa: CASSRLAGGAEETQYF; cdr3_nt: TGCGCCAGCAGCAGGTTAGCGGGGGGCGCGGAAGAGACCCAGTACTTC
cdr3_length: 13; j_call: TRBJ2-3; d_call: NA; clone_size: NA; v_call: TRBV29-1; cdr3_aa: CSGGGASDGTQYF; cdr3_nt: TGCAGCGGAGGGGGCGCTAGCGACGGTACGCAGTATTTT
cdr3_length: 14; j_call: TRBJ1-2; d_call: NA; clone_size: few; v_call: TRBV4-1; cdr3_aa: CASSQPYTNYGYTF; cdr3_nt: TGCGCCAGCAGCCAACCCTACACGAACTATGGCTACACCTTC
cdr3_length: 14; j_call: TRBJ1-2; d_call: NA; clone_size: many; v_call: TRBV11-3; cdr3_aa: CASSLEGAPYGYTF; cdr3_nt: TGTGCCAGCAGCTTAGAGGGCGCTCCGTATGGCTACACCTTC
cdr3_length: 14; j_call: TRBJ2-7; d_call: NA; clone_size: many; v_call: TRBV6-5; cdr3_aa: CASSYSGSSYEQYF; cdr3_nt: TGTGCCAGCAGTTACTCGGGATCCTCCTACGAGCAGTACTTC
cdr3_length: 13; j_call: TRBJ2-7; d_call: TRBD1; clone_size: NA; v_call: TRBV27; cdr3_aa: CASLGQGAYEQYF; cdr3_nt: TGTGCCAGCCTAGGACAGGGGGCCTACGAGCAGTACTTC
cdr3_length: 13; j_call: TRBJ2-1; d_call: TRBD1; clone_size: NA; v_call: TRBV29-1; cdr3_aa: CSAGQGIYNEQFF; cdr3_nt: TGTAGCGCTGGACAGGGAATCTACAATGAGCAGTTCTTC
cdr3_length: 15; j_call: TRBJ2-5; d_call: NA; clone_size: NA; v_call: TRBV2; cdr3_aa: CASSLALAGGQTQYF; cdr3_nt: TGTGCCAGCTCGTTGGCACTAGCAGGGGGGCAGACCCAGTACTTC
cdr3_length: 15; j_call: TRBJ2-4; d_call: NA; clone_size: few; v_call: TRBV12-3/TRBV12-4; cdr3_aa: CASGLRALAKNIQYF; cdr3_nt: TGTGCCAGCGGACTAAGGGCTCTAGCCAAAAACATTCAGTACTTC
cdr3_length: 16; j_call: TRBJ2-3; d_call: TRBD2; clone_size: few; v_call: TRBV7-9; cdr3_aa: CASSLKLAGGTDTQYF; cdr3_nt: TGTGCCAGCAGCTTAAAACTAGCGGGCGGCACAGATACGCAGTATTTT
cdr3_length: 13; j_call: TRBJ2-3; d_call: NA; clone_size: many; v_call: TRBV9; cdr3_aa: CASSVVLGDTQYF; cdr3_nt: TGTGCCAGCAGCGTGGTACTAGGGGATACGCAGTATTTT